This T cell receptor (beta chain) is from a study of shared clonotypes between healthy human individuals (TCRdb year 2020). For the wider study: The cohort included three men and a couple of women between 18 and 49 years of age. Per donor, three plates each were used for CD4 naive and CD4 memory, two for CD8 naive, and one for CD8 memory. To estimate repertoire size and how much clonotype sharing occurs between individuals, the study deeply sequenced the blood TCR repertoires of five or six healthy adults. Different laboratories and diverse techniques were used to prepare libraries and sequence TCR repertoires, to increase sequencing depth and limit assay-specific biases. Each donor's leukapheresis produced roughly between roughly 0.9 and 8.9 billion PBMCs.

Donors were healthy HIV-negative adults with no recently reported acute infections or vaccinations. Every donor was a Caucasian adult living in Nashville, Tennessee, USA. CD4+ T cells were enriched by magnetic negative selection, after which naive cells were positively selected on CD45RA and the negative fraction was taken as the memory subset. After blood collection by leukapheresis, PBMCs were isolated using Ficoll-Histopaque density gradient centrifugation and then cryopreserved in the vapor phase of liquid nitrogen. Purity and quantity of every magnetically sorted T cell population were checked by analytical flow cytometry. Each sorted fraction had its genomic DNA isolated and then quantified by UV absorbance on a Nanodrop 2000c. Study-level results and caveats: Clonotypes shared by all four sorted-subset donors showed higher generation probabilities than non-shared clonotypes. The genetic and exposure-history diversity represented was limited by the small number of donors. Only blood was sampled, and tissue TCR repertoires likely differ from those in blood. Larger estimated clonotype richness was generally found for naive subsets than for memory subsets. Around 5% of naive CD4, 3.5% of naive CD8, roughly 2.4% of memory CD4, and about 0.4% of memory CD8 clonotypes were shared across several donors. Incomplete sequencing was indicated by rarefaction of sorted-subset datasets, despite the large sequencing depth. Pairwise subsampling led to the expectation that sequencing depth would affect the degree of clonotype sharing among donors.

Notes on this clone: Its specific antigen is unknown. Base qualities are missing; no much larger clone stands one base away.

TCR CDR3 regions were amplified from genomic DNA by multiplex PCR using the deep immunoSEQ assay. Genomic DNA extracted from each cell subset was distributed evenly over all wells of several immunoSEQ 96-well plates, and each plate served as one replicate. For sorted subsets, roughly 200 ng genomic DNA, equal to 30,000 or so T cell genomes, was loaded into each replicate PCR. Purified libraries were measured with a Qubit 3.0 fluorometer, size-checked on a Bioanalyzer 2100, and measured again with the KAPA Library Quantification kit. Every immunoSEQ 96-well plate was sequenced on a dedicated single-read 150-cycle Illumina NextSeq 550 flow cell. As for how the authors treated the data: Because only junctional sequences without quality scores were contained in the immunoSEQ output, filtering matching that applied to full-length reads could not be performed. Sequences were annotated with PyIR, a Python wrapper for IgBLAST v1.9, using IMGT germline references to assign V/J genes and CDR3. Reads were removed for weak V/J assignments (E-value above 1e-6), missing CDR3, stop codons, out-of-frame junctions, or ambiguous translated residues. V3J clonotypes were defined by identical inferred V gene, J gene, and CDR3 amino acid sequence. To compute the percentage overlap between repertoires, the number of shared unique clonotypes was divided by the size of the smaller repertoire. Three approaches were used to assess repertoire richness: RTK rarefaction, the Chao1 estimator, and Recon v2.1 estimates of unobserved clonotypes. OLGA was used to compute generation probabilities for all TCRbeta clonotypes that the gDNA method yielded from several donors. The clones in this table, taken by TCRdb from immuneACCESS, are in-frame only. Not every clone is retained; where verified, under half of the shortfall comes from an unresolved V gene, and the cause of the rest is unknown. V, J and clone size derive from that table, while D and trimming were established from the DNA sequence. A total of 2 million to 2.5 million clones appear in this sample, around 95% of them only once. The top ten clonotypes cover roughly 0.13% of the sample.

The CDR3 contains 13 residues, cysteine and phenylalanine counted. Just CDR3 DNA is preserved here, 39 bases in frame from base 1. CDR1 and CDR2 were assigned from the germline V gene (reference sequence) as GTSNPN and SVGIG. V is clipped by 0 bases and J by 8 bases, and the sequence between their germline boundaries is 13 bases long. The specimen sequenced was naive CD4+ T cells sorted from blood. In light of the paper, this sample's cell subset or site label describes: CD45RA+ positively selected. This receptor was obtained from a man between 18 and 29 years old in good health. The sequence joins TRBV30 to TRBJ1-1; the D segment could be TRBD1, given 5 matching bases. The DNA sequence follows: TGTGCCTGGAGTGTAGGGCAGGGTCGCGAAGCTTTCTTT. Translated, it reads CAWSVGQGREAFF.